The 8 T cell receptor beta chains below come from one sample, sequenced in a study of OX40 agonist ivuxolimab in advanced cancers. TCRdb's copy holds only in-frame clones and misses some; the assay was immunoSEQ multiplex PCR. This sample carries some 35,000 clones, 60% to 85% of them seen once, and the ten largest clones take more than 9%. Material: CD4+ or CD8+ T cells sorted from blood, obtained in a trial of the OX40 agonist ivuxolimab. These receptors all stem from an adult with an advanced solid tumor such as melanoma, head and neck, liver or kidney cancer.

The J gene is TRBJ1-4, the V gene TRBV2, with D hard to call. Looked up from germline, CDR1 is SNHLY and CDR2 is FYNNEI. The CDR3 covers 14 residues. Trimming pared 8 bases from V and 5 bases from J, leaving 15 bases between. The CDR3 here is CASHKQQTNEKLFF. Here the CDR3 DNA reads TGTGCCAGCCATAAACAACAAACCAATGAAAAACTGTTTTTT. Complete variable domain (other parts from reference TRBV2 and TRBJ1-4): EPEVTQTPSHQVTQMGQEVILRCVPISNHLYFYWYRQILGQKVEFLVSFYNNEISEKSEIFDDQFSVERPDGSNFTLKIRSTKLEDSAMYFCASHKQQTNEKLFFGSGTQLSVL.

This clone has just one count. This sequence joins TRBV11-2 and TRBJ2-3; 7 positions agree with TRBD2. This CDR3 spans 17 amino acids. Germline V lookup: CDR1 SGHAT, CDR2 FQNNGV. V lost 1 base, J lost 6 bases, and 13 bases stayed unmatched. CDR3 protein: CASSLVKGSREADTQYF. The CDR3 nucleotides are TGTGCCAGCAGCTTAGTCAAAGGATCCCGGGAGGCTGATACGCAGTATTTT.

The chain combines TRBV29-1 with TRBJ2-2, with 10 bases that match TRBD1. Losses at the gene ends were 4 bases for V and 8 bases for J; bases not matched to a gene: 7. The CDR3 length is 14 residues. Germline CDR1 and CDR2: SQVTM and ANQGSEA. The CDR3 DNA sequence: TGCAGCGTTGCCGGGACAGGGGCCGTGGGGGAGCTGTTTTTT. It codes for CSVAGTGAVGELFF.

This chain links TRBV28 with TRBJ2-5, with 7 bases fitting TRBD1. The CDR3 runs 13 residues. Germline CDR1 MDHEN, CDR2 SYDVKM. Trimming took 5 bases from V and 5 from J; bases not matched to a gene: 5. The CDR3 DNA follows: TGTGCCAGCAGTACACCGGGACAGGAGACCCAGTACTTC. Protein: CASSTPGQETQYF.

The chain recombines TRBV4-1 with TRBJ2-4; 11 nucleotides align to TRBD1. J was trimmed by 4 bases and V by 2 bases; bases with no gene match: 4. Germline V CDR1 and CDR2: MGHRA, YSYEKL. CDR3 length: 16 residues. The chain's CDR3 is CASSQLGQGAKNIQYF. CDR3 sequence (DNA): TGCGCCAGCAGCCAACTCGGACAGGGGGCAAAAAACATTCAGTACTTC.

The rearrangement joins TRBV5-4 to TRBJ2-2; D call uncertain. CDR1 and CDR2 (germline): SGHNT, YYREEE (reference sequence). V lost 4 bases and J 4 bases, leaving 17 bases between the germline ends. The CDR3 totals 16 residues. The DNA of the CDR3 is TGTGCCAGCAGCCCTTTCTTGGGTTTCCGCACCGGGGAGCTGTTTTTT. The encoded protein is CASSPFLGFRTGELFF.

This clone was detected once. The chain links TRBV7-8 to TRBJ2-6, with D perhaps TRBD2 (5 bases). V was pared by 2 bases and J by 2 bases, with 7 bases between. Germline-derived CDR1 and CDR2 are SGHVS and FQNEAQ. The CDR3 has 15 amino acids. CDR3 DNA: TGTGCCAGCAGCTTAATGGGAGCTGGGGCCAACGTCCTGACTTTC. It encodes CASSLMGAGANVLTF.

Here the CDR3 DNA reads TGTGCCTGGAGTCGCGCTGACAGGCTAATAATCTCCTACGAGCAGTACTTC. The encoded protein is CAWSRADRLIISYEQYF. The V call is TRBV30, the J call TRBJ2-7; weak D call: TRBD1 (6 bases). Trimming removed 2 bases at V and 0 bases at J, with 20 bases between. CDR3 length equals 17 residues. CDR1 GTSNPN and CDR2 SVGIG come from the germline V gene (reference sequence).